Sequencing of this T cell receptor (beta chain) was carried out in a study of identical twins. TCRdb analysed the 5' RACE reads with MiXCR anew, one entry per CDR3 protein. The repertoire has approximately 700,000 distinct CDR3 sequences, around 6.1% of them found once; the top ten carry 1.5% to 2%. The sequenced sample was naive T cells sorted from blood. The TCR comes from a man between 18 and 35 years old in good health.

This CDR3 is CASSYSGSLTYEQYF. As DNA, the CDR3 is TGTGCCAGCAGTTACTCGGGAAGCCTAACCTACGAGCAGTACTTC. The chain links TRBV6-2 or TRBV6-3 to TRBJ2-7; no definite D call. This CDR3 region has 15 residues. Looked up from germline, CDR1 is MNHEY and CDR2 is SVGEGT. Trimming pared 0 bases from V and 2 bases from J, leaving 11 bases between.